This is a list of T cell receptor beta chains from one sample in a study of Ad26.COV2.S vaccination and SARS-CoV-2 variants. Sequencing was performed with immunoSEQ multiplex PCR; in TCRdb, only in-frame clones are kept and a portion is missing. Among about 350,000 clones listed, roughly nine tenths were seen once. Sequenced material: peripheral blood, taken after recovery from COVID-19. Source of these receptors: a human donor who had recovered from COVID-19. CDR3s include the opening cysteine and the closing phenylalanine or tryptophan. The D gene is left open where the match is weak. Clone sizes are given selectively: once, few, many, or a class where the clone is expanded.

cdr3_aa cdr3_nt v_call d_call j_call clone_size
CASSESGTGIEYF TGTGCCAGCAGTGAAAGTGGGACAGGGATTGAGTACTTC TRBV6-1 TRBD1 TRBJ2-7 NA
CASSSSSNIQYF TGTGCCAGCAGCTCCTCCTCAAACATTCAGTACTTC TRBV5-4 NA TRBJ2-4 NA
CASSPPGELFF TGTGCCAGCAGCCCCCCCGGGGAGCTGTTTTTT TRBV7-9 NA TRBJ2-2 NA
CASSKHGTSTQETQYF TGTGCCAGCAGCAAACACGGGACTAGCACACAAGAGACCCAGTACTTC TRBV7-6 TRBD2 TRBJ2-5 NA
CASSLSRDEQFF TGTGCCAGCAGTTTATCGAGGGATGAGCAGTTCTTC TRBV27 NA TRBJ2-1 NA
CASSSGQGSNTEAFF TGCGCCAGCAGCTCCGGACAGGGTTCGAACACTGAAGCTTTCTTT TRBV5-1 TRBD1 TRBJ1-1 NA
CASRDRDRGNNEQFF TGTGCCAGCAGGGACCGGGACAGGGGAAACAATGAGCAGTTCTTC TRBV6-5 TRBD1 TRBJ2-1 once
CASSVGQGTYNEQFF TGTGCCAGCAGCGTCGGGCAGGGAACCTACAATGAGCAGTTCTTC TRBV9 NA TRBJ2-1 once
CASRSGTSYETQYF TGTGCCAGCAGATCCGGGACTAGCTATGAGACCCAGTACTTC TRBV3-1/TRBV3-2 TRBD2 TRBJ2-5 NA
CASSVGVLPNTEAFF TGTGCCAGCAGCGTAGGGGTGCTCCCGAACACTGAAGCTTTCTTT TRBV9 NA TRBJ1-1 NA
CASSLEGTEAFF TGTGCCAGCAGTTTAGAGGGCACTGAAGCTTTCTTT TRBV12-3/TRBV12-4 NA TRBJ1-1 NA
CASSLASNYEQYF TGTGCCAGCAGCTTGGCGTCGAACTACGAGCAGTACTTC TRBV5-6 NA TRBJ2-7 once
CASSVLGPGANVLTF TGTGCCAGCAGTGTTTTGGGGCCTGGGGCCAACGTCCTGACTTTC TRBV2 NA TRBJ2-6 NA
CASSPPSYEQYF TGTGCCAGCTCACCACCTTCCTACGAGCAGTACTTC TRBV18 NA TRBJ2-7 NA
CASSLGTGSRAFTDTQYF TGTGCCAGCAGCTTAGGGACGGGCTCCCGCGCTTTCACAGATACGCAGTATTTT TRBV7-2 NA TRBJ2-3 once
CASSLGDSEETQYF TGCGCCAGCAGCTTGGGGGACAGTGAGGAAACCCAGTACTTC TRBV5-1 TRBD1 TRBJ2-5 NA
CASSLGAGGYYNEQFF TGTGCCAGCAGCTTAGGGGCAGGGGGATACTACAATGAGCAGTTCTTC TRBV7-6 TRBD1 TRBJ2-1 NA
CASSLLASRETQYF TGTGCCAGCAGCTTGTTGGCTAGCCGTGAGACCCAGTACTTC TRBV5-4 NA TRBJ2-5 once
CASSLVTGGTGELFF TGCGCCAGCAGCTTGGTGACAGGGGGCACCGGGGAGCTGTTTTTT TRBV5-1 TRBD1 TRBJ2-2 NA
CASSIQDPQPQHF TGTGCCAGTAGTATACAGGATCCACAGCCCCAGCATTTT TRBV19 NA TRBJ1-5 few
CASSSLRGASADTQYF TGTGCCAGCAGCTCGTTGAGGGGGGCGTCGGCAGATACGCAGTATTTT TRBV2 NA TRBJ2-3 NA
CASSLEGKGALYEQYF TGTGCCAGCAGCTTAGAGGGCAAGGGGGCGTTGTACGAGCAGTACTTC TRBV7-2 TRBD1 TRBJ2-7 once
CASSLSPPTADEKLFF TGTGCCAGCAGCTTGAGTCCGCCGACTGCCGATGAAAAACTGTTTTTT TRBV5-5 NA TRBJ1-4 NA
CASTYWGGYQPQHF TGTGCCAGCACTTATTGGGGAGGGTATCAGCCCCAGCATTTT TRBV6-2/TRBV6-3 NA TRBJ1-5 NA
CASSQMGSAEAFF TGTGCCAGCAGCCAGATGGGGAGCGCTGAAGCTTTCTTT TRBV3-1/TRBV3-2 NA TRBJ1-1 NA
CSVAHIAGGPDNEQFF TGCAGCGTAGCTCACATAGCGGGGGGGCCAGACAATGAGCAGTTCTTC TRBV29-1 TRBD2 TRBJ2-1 NA